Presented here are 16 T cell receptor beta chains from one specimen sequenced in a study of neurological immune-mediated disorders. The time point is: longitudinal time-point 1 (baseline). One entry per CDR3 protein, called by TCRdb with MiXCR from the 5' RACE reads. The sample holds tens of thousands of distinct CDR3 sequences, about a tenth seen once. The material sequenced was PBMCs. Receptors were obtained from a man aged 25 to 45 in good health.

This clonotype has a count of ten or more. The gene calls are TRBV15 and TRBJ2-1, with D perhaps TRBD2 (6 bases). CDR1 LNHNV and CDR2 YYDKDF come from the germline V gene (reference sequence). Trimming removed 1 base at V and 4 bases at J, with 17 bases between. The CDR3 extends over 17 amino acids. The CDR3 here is CATSRVFGPSVYNEQFF. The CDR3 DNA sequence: TGTGCCACCAGCAGAGTTTTTGGGCCTAGCGTGTACAATGAGCAGTTCTTC.

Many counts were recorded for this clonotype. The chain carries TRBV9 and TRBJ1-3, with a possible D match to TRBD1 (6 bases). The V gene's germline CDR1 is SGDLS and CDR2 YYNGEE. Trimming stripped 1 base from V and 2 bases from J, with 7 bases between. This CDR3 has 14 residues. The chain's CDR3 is CASSVSGAGNTIYF. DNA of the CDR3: TGTGCCAGCAGCGTATCAGGGGCTGGAAACACCATATATTTT.

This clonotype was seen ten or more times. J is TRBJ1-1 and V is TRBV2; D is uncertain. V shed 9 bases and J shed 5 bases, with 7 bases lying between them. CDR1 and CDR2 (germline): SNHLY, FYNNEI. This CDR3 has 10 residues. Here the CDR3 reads CARRGTEAFF. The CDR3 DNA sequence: TGTGCCAGGCGAGGGACTGAAGCTTTCTTT.

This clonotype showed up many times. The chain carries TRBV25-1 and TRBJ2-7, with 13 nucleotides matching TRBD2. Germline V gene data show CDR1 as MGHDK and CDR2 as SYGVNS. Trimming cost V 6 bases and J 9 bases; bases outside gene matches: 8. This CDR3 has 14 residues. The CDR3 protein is CASSSTGLAGVQYF. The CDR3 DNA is TGTGCCAGCAGCTCTACCGGACTAGCGGGAGTGCAGTACTTC.

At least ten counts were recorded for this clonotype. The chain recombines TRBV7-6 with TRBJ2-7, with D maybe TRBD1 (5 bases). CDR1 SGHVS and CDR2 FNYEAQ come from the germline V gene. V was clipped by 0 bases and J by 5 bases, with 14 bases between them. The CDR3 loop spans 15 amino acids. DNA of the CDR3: TGTGCCAGCAGCTTAGCGGCGACAGTTATCCACGAGCAGTACTTC. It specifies CASSLAATVIHEQYF.

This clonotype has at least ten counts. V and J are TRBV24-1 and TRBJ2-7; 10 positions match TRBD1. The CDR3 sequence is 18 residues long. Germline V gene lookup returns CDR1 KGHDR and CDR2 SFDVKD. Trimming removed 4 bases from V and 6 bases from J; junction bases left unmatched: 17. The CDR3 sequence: CATSDSGTGAPRPGEQYF. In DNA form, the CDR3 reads TGTGCCACCAGTGACTCCGGGACAGGGGCCCCACGTCCCGGCGAGCAGTACTTC.

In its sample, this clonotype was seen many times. CDR3 protein: CASSLAGLPNTGELFF. The CDR3 nucleotides are TGTGCCAGTAGCCTTGCGGGACTCCCGAACACCGGGGAGCTGTTTTTT. The chain uses TRBV7-2 and TRBJ2-2; tentatively, D is TRBD2 (6 bases). The CDR3 totals 16 residues. The germline V gene has CDR1 SGHTA and CDR2 FQGNSA. With 9 bases removed from V and 0 bases from J, the gap between germline ends came to 17 bases.

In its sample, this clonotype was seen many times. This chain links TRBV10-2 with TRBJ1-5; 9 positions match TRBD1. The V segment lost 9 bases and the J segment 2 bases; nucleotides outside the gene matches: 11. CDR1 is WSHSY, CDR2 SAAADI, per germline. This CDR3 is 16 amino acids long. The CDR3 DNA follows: TGCGCCAGGCCTCGCGGACAGGGGTACGGCAATCAGCCCCAGCATTTT. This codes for CARPRGQGYGNQPQHF.

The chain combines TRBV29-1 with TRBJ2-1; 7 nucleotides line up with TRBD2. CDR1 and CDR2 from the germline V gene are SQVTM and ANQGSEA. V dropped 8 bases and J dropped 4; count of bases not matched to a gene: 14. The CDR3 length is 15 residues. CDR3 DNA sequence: TGCAGCCTTCATGGCCTAGCGGAACCTTACAATGAGCAGTTCTTC. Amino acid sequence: CSLHGLAEPYNEQFF.

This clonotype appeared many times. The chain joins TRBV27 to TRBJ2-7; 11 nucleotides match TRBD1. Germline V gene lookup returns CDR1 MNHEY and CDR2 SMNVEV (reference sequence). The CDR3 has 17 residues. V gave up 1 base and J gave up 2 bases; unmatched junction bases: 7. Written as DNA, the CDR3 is TGTGCCAGCAGTTTATTGGTCGGACAGGGGGCCGCCTACGAGCAGTACTTC. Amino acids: CASSLLVGQGAAYEQYF.

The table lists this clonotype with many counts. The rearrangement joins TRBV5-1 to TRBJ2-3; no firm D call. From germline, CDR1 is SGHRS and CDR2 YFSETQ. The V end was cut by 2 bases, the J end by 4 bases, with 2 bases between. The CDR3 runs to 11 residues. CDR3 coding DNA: TGCGCCAGCAGCTTATCAGATACGCAGTATTTT. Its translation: CASSLSDTQYF.

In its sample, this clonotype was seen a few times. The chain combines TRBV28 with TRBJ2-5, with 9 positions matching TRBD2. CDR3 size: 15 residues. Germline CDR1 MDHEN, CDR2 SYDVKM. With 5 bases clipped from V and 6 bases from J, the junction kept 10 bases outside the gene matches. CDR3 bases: TGTGCCAGCAGTAGGTCTAGCGGGACCGTGAAGACCCAGTACTTC. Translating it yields CASSRSSGTVKTQYF.

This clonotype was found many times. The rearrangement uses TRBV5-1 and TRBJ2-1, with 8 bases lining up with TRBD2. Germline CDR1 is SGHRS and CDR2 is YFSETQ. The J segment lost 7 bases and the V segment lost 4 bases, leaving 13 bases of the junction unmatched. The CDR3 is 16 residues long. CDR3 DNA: TGCGCCAGCAGCCCCGGACTAGCTCCGCTCGTAAATGAGCAGTTCTTC. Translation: CASSPGLAPLVNEQFF. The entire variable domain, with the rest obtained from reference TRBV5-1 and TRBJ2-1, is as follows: KAGVTQTPRYLIKTRGQQVTLSCSPISGHRSVSWYQQTPGQGLQFLFEYFSETQRNKGNFPGRFSGRQFSNSRSEMNVSTLELGDSALYLCASSPGLAPLVNEQFFGPGTRLTVL.

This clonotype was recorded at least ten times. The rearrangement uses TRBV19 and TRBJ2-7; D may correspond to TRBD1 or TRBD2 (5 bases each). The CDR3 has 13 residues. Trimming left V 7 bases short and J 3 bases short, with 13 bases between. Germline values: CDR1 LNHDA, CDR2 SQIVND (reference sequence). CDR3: CASMQRGRYEQYF. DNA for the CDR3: TGTGCCAGTATGCAGAGGGGCCGCTACGAGCAGTACTTC.

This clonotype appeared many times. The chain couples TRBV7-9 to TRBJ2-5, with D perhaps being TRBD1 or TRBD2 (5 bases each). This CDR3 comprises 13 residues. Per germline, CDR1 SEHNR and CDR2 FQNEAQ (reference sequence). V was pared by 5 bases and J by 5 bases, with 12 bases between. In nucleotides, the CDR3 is TGTGCCAGCAGCCCCAAGGGACCGGAGACCCAGTACTTC. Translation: CASSPKGPETQYF.

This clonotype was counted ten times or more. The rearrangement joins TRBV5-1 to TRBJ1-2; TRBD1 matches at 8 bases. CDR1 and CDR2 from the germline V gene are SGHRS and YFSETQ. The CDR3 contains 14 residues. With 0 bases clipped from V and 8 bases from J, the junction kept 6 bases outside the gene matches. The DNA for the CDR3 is TGCGCCAGCAGCTTGGGGGACAGGATAGGAGGCTACACCTTC. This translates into CASSLGDRIGGYTF. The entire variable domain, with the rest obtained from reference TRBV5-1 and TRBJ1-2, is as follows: KAGVTQTPRYLIKTRGQQVTLSCSPISGHRSVSWYQQTPGQGLQFLFEYFSETQRNKGNFPGRFSGRQFSNSRSEMNVSTLELGDSALYLCASSLGDRIGGYTFGSGTRLTVV.